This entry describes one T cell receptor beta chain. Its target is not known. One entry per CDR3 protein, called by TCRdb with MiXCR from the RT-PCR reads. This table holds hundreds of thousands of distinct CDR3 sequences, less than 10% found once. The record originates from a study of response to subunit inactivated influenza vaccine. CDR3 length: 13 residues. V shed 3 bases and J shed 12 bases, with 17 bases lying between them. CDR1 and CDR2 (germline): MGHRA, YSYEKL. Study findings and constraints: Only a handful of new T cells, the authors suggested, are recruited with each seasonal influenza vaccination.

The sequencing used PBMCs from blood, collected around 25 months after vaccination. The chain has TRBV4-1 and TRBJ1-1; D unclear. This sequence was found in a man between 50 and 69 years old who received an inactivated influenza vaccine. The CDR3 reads CASSHQAGIGPFF. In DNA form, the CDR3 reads TGCGCCAGCAGCCACCAAGCCGGAATCGGACCTTTCTTT.